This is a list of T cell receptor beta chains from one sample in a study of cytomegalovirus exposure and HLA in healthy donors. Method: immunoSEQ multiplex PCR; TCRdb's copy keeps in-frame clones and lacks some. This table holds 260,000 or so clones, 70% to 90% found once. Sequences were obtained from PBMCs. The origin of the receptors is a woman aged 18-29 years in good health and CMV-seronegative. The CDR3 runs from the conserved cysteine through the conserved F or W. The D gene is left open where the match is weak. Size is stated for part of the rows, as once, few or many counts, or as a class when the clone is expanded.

cdr3_aa: CASSLPPAVQFF; cdr3_nt: TGTGCCAGCAGTTTACCCCCCGCGGTACAGTTCTTC; j_call: TRBJ2-1; v_call: TRBV28; d_call: .; clone_size: .
cdr3_aa: CASKGAGGKSYEQYF; cdr3_nt: TGTGCCAGCAAAGGGGCGGGAGGGAAGTCCTACGAGCAGTACTTC; j_call: TRBJ2-7; v_call: TRBV6-1; d_call: TRBD2; clone_size: .
cdr3_aa: CASSPPNRGQGNTEAFF; cdr3_nt: TGTGCCAGCAGCCCACCGAACAGGGGACAGGGGAACACTGAAGCTTTCTTT; j_call: TRBJ1-1; v_call: TRBV5-4; d_call: TRBD1; clone_size: .
cdr3_aa: CATYRKNYGYTF; cdr3_nt: TGTGCCACATACAGGAAGAACTATGGCTACACCTTC; j_call: TRBJ1-2; v_call: TRBV9; d_call: .; clone_size: .
cdr3_aa: CASSSSRTSGSNEQFF; cdr3_nt: TGTGCCAGCAGCTCCTCAAGGACTAGCGGGAGCAATGAGCAGTTCTTC; j_call: TRBJ2-1; v_call: TRBV7-3; d_call: TRBD2; clone_size: .
cdr3_aa: CASSSVKANPYEQYF; cdr3_nt: TGTGCCAGCAGTTCTGTAAAAGCAAACCCGTACGAGCAGTACTTC; j_call: TRBJ2-7; v_call: TRBV28; d_call: .; clone_size: .
cdr3_aa: CASSPTSGSDEQYF; cdr3_nt: TGTGCCAGCTCACCAACTAGCGGGAGTGACGAGCAGTACTTC; j_call: TRBJ2-7; v_call: TRBV18; d_call: TRBD2; clone_size: .
cdr3_aa: CASKAGGNGYTF; cdr3_nt: TGTGCCAGCAAGGCAGGGGGCAATGGCTACACCTTC; j_call: TRBJ1-2; v_call: TRBV6-5; d_call: TRBD1; clone_size: few
cdr3_aa: CASSSPEQTTNEKLFF; cdr3_nt: TGCGCCAGCAGCTCTCCTGAACAGACGACTAATGAAAAACTGTTTTTT; j_call: TRBJ1-4; v_call: TRBV5-1; d_call: .; clone_size: .
cdr3_aa: CASRLRQGALTGELFF; cdr3_nt: TGTGCCAGCAGACTCCGACAGGGGGCGCTCACCGGGGAGCTGTTTTTT; j_call: TRBJ2-2; v_call: TRBV5-5; d_call: TRBD1; clone_size: .
cdr3_aa: CASSLGTGLTNQPQHF; cdr3_nt: TGTGCCAGCTCACTGGGGACAGGATTAACTAATCAGCCCCAGCATTTT; j_call: TRBJ1-5; v_call: TRBV18; d_call: TRBD1; clone_size: .
cdr3_aa: CASSLATGAYEQYF; cdr3_nt: TGCGCCAGCAGCTTGGCCACAGGGGCCTACGAGCAGTACTTC; j_call: TRBJ2-7; v_call: TRBV5-1; d_call: TRBD1; clone_size: .
cdr3_aa: CASSYEGNEQFF; cdr3_nt: TGTGCCAGCAGTTACGAGGGCAATGAGCAGTTCTTC; j_call: TRBJ2-1; v_call: TRBV6-6; d_call: .; clone_size: .
cdr3_aa: CASSSPQGGKPAFF; cdr3_nt: TGTGCCAGCAGCTCCCCCCAGGGGGGAAAACCGGCTTTCTTT; j_call: TRBJ1-1; v_call: TRBV5-4; d_call: TRBD1; clone_size: .
cdr3_aa: CASSLGLAGDGAGELFF; cdr3_nt: TGTGCCAGCAGCTTGGGACTAGCGGGAGATGGGGCCGGGGAGCTGTTTTTT; j_call: TRBJ2-2; v_call: TRBV7-6; d_call: TRBD2; clone_size: .
cdr3_aa: CASSLIAGAKYNEQFF; cdr3_nt: TGTGCCAGCAGCTTAATAGCGGGAGCAAAGTACAATGAGCAGTTCTTC; j_call: TRBJ2-1; v_call: TRBV7-6; d_call: TRBD2; clone_size: .
cdr3_aa: CASSRDSTDTQYF; cdr3_nt: TGTGCCAGCAGCCGGGACTCAACAGATACGCAGTATTTT; j_call: TRBJ2-3; v_call: TRBV28; d_call: .; clone_size: .
cdr3_aa: CAGSRGNTEAFF; cdr3_nt: TGTGCCGGTTCCAGGGGGAACACTGAAGCTTTCTTT; j_call: TRBJ1-1; v_call: TRBV2; d_call: .; clone_size: .
cdr3_aa: CASTGSRGQQKLFF; cdr3_nt: TGTGCCAGCACCGGGTCGCGGGGACAGCAAAAACTGTTTTTT; j_call: TRBJ1-4; v_call: TRBV6-1; d_call: TRBD1; clone_size: once
cdr3_aa: CASSVDRGTDTQYF; cdr3_nt: TGTGCCAGCAGTGTGGACAGAGGCACAGATACGCAGTATTTT; j_call: TRBJ2-3; v_call: TRBV28; d_call: .; clone_size: .
cdr3_aa: CASSPGTANTEAFF; cdr3_nt: TGTGCCAGCAGTCCCGGGACAGCGAACACTGAAGCTTTCTTT; j_call: TRBJ1-1; v_call: TRBV27; d_call: TRBD1; clone_size: .
cdr3_aa: CASSFARALYEQYF; cdr3_nt: TGTGCCAGCAGTTTTGCCAGGGCATTATACGAGCAGTACTTC; j_call: TRBJ2-7; v_call: TRBV28; d_call: .; clone_size: .
cdr3_aa: CASSLGQGYTF; cdr3_nt: TGCGCCAGCAGCTTGGGACAGGGCTACACCTTC; j_call: TRBJ1-2; v_call: TRBV5-1; d_call: .; clone_size: few
cdr3_aa: CASSRGLAENTGELFF; cdr3_nt: TGCGCCAGCAGCCGGGGACTAGCGGAGAACACCGGGGAGCTGTTTTTT; j_call: TRBJ2-2; v_call: TRBV5-1; d_call: TRBD2; clone_size: .
cdr3_aa: CSVAGTLNTEAFF; cdr3_nt: TGCAGCGTAGCCGGGACACTGAACACTGAAGCTTTCTTT; j_call: TRBJ1-1; v_call: TRBV29-1; d_call: .; clone_size: .
cdr3_aa: CSGRSGQGFDEQFF; cdr3_nt: TGCAGCGGTAGATCAGGACAGGGTTTTGATGAGCAGTTCTTC; j_call: TRBJ2-1; v_call: TRBV29-1; d_call: TRBD1; clone_size: .
cdr3_aa: CASSFRTGYTF; cdr3_nt: TGTGCCAGCAGTTTCAGGACAGGCTACACCTTC; j_call: TRBJ1-2; v_call: TRBV28; d_call: .; clone_size: .
cdr3_aa: CASQRVGVDYGYTF; cdr3_nt: TGTGCCAGCCAGAGGGTGGGAGTTGATTATGGCTACACCTTC; j_call: TRBJ1-2; v_call: TRBV5-4; d_call: .; clone_size: few
cdr3_aa: CASSTGTVEQFF; cdr3_nt: TGTGCCAGTAGTACCGGGACAGTCGAGCAGTTCTTC; j_call: TRBJ2-1; v_call: TRBV19; d_call: TRBD1; clone_size: .
cdr3_aa: CASTPGYGTGHYEQYF; cdr3_nt: TGTGCCAGCACCCCCGGATACGGGACAGGGCACTACGAGCAGTACTTC; j_call: TRBJ2-7; v_call: TRBV5-6; d_call: TRBD1; clone_size: .
cdr3_aa: CASSLDQGLSYEQYF; cdr3_nt: TGTGCCAGCAGCTTAGATCAGGGGCTATCCTACGAGCAGTACTTC; j_call: TRBJ2-7; v_call: TRBV11-2; d_call: .; clone_size: .
cdr3_aa: CSVGQQGTRNPLYEQYF; cdr3_nt: TGCAGCGTTGGCCAACAGGGGACCAGGAACCCCCTCTACGAGCAGTACTTC; j_call: TRBJ2-7; v_call: TRBV29-1; d_call: TRBD1; clone_size: .
cdr3_aa: CASSSSPQPQHF; cdr3_nt: TGTGCCAGCAGCTCCTCCCCCCAGCCCCAGCATTTT; j_call: TRBJ1-5; v_call: TRBV7-2; d_call: .; clone_size: .
cdr3_aa: CASSHGERVGNIQYF; cdr3_nt: TGTGCCAGCTCACACGGGGAGAGGGTTGGAAACATTCAGTACTTC; j_call: TRBJ2-4; v_call: TRBV6-6; d_call: .; clone_size: .
cdr3_aa: CASSADTFGNTIYF; cdr3_nt: TGCGCCAGCAGCGCTGACACGTTCGGAAACACCATATATTTT; j_call: TRBJ1-3; v_call: TRBV5-1; d_call: .; clone_size: .
cdr3_aa: CATSRGSSLEGRTDTQYF; cdr3_nt: TGTGCCACCAGCAGAGGGTCTAGTTTGGAGGGGCGCACAGATACGCAGTATTTT; j_call: TRBJ2-3; v_call: TRBV15; d_call: .; clone_size: .
cdr3_aa: CASSLWDRGGNTIYF; cdr3_nt: TGTGCCAGCAGCTTATGGGACAGGGGTGGAAACACCATATATTTT; j_call: TRBJ1-3; v_call: TRBV5-4; d_call: TRBD1; clone_size: .
cdr3_aa: CASSESSTGFGRADTQYF; cdr3_nt: TGTGCCAGCAGTGAATCCTCGACAGGGTTCGGAAGGGCAGATACGCAGTATTTT; j_call: TRBJ2-3; v_call: TRBV25-1; d_call: TRBD1; clone_size: .
cdr3_aa: CASSINTGQAYGYTF; cdr3_nt: TGCGCCAGCAGCATAAACACCGGCCAGGCCTATGGCTACACCTTC; j_call: TRBJ1-2; v_call: TRBV5-1; d_call: .; clone_size: once
cdr3_aa: CASSQYARVPGTEAFF; cdr3_nt: TGTGCCAGCAGCCAATATGCCCGGGTCCCTGGGACTGAAGCTTTCTTT; j_call: TRBJ1-1; v_call: TRBV14; d_call: .; clone_size: .
cdr3_aa: CSVGSGTGGYIQYF; cdr3_nt: TGCAGCGTTGGGTCCGGGACAGGGGGCTACATTCAGTACTTC; j_call: TRBJ2-4; v_call: TRBV29-1; d_call: TRBD1; clone_size: .
cdr3_aa: CATSREGGIVREKLFF; cdr3_nt: TGTGCCACCAGCAGGGAGGGGGGGATTGTGCGTGAAAAACTGTTTTTT; j_call: TRBJ1-4; v_call: TRBV15; d_call: .; clone_size: .
cdr3_aa: CASSGGSGGGELFF; cdr3_nt: TGTGCCAGCAGCGGCGGGAGCGGAGGCGGGGAGCTGTTTTTT; j_call: TRBJ2-2; v_call: TRBV2; d_call: TRBD2; clone_size: .
cdr3_aa: CASSSGLQNEQFF; cdr3_nt: TGTGCCAGCAGTTCGGGACTTCAGAATGAGCAGTTCTTC; j_call: TRBJ2-1; v_call: TRBV27; d_call: .; clone_size: .
cdr3_aa: CASTLNRNEAFF; cdr3_nt: TGTGCCAGCACCCTAAACAGAAACGAAGCTTTCTTT; j_call: TRBJ1-1; v_call: TRBV6-1; d_call: .; clone_size: .
cdr3_aa: CASSAPLRSAEAFF; cdr3_nt: TGTGCCAGCAGCGCCCCCCTCCGGAGCGCTGAAGCTTTCTTT; j_call: TRBJ1-1; v_call: TRBV9; d_call: .; clone_size: .
cdr3_aa: CASSPIAGVRSETQYF; cdr3_nt: TGTGCCAGCAGTCCAATAGCGGGAGTGCGTAGCGAGACCCAGTACTTC; j_call: TRBJ2-5; v_call: TRBV6-6; d_call: TRBD2; clone_size: .
cdr3_aa: CASSLKGDEQYF; cdr3_nt: TGTGCCAGCAGTTTAAAGGGAGACGAGCAGTACTTC; j_call: TRBJ2-7; v_call: TRBV28; d_call: .; clone_size: few
cdr3_aa: CASSRTGSTPDAYF; cdr3_nt: TGTGCCAGCAGCCGGACAGGGTCGACCCCGGACGCGTACTTC; j_call: TRBJ2-7; v_call: TRBV7-2; d_call: TRBD1; clone_size: .
cdr3_aa: CASSYSKRASYNEQFF; cdr3_nt: TGTGCCAGCAGTTACTCGAAGCGGGCTTCCTACAATGAGCAGTTCTTC; j_call: TRBJ2-1; v_call: TRBV6-5; d_call: .; clone_size: .